One sample yielded the 30 T cell receptor beta chains listed below, sequenced in a study of early T cells in non-severe SARS-CoV-2 infection. TCRdb re-analysed the 5' RACE reads in MiXCR, keeping a single row per CDR3 protein. The data contain about 86,000 distinct CDR3 sequences, about an eighth of them singletons. The sequenced sample consisted of whole blood. All receptors come from an adult who was a healthcare worker with PCR-confirmed SARS-CoV-2 infection or an uninfected control (not recorded which).

This clonotype was counted a single time. The chain joins TRBV13 to TRBJ2-7; 12 positions agree with TRBD2. V lost 7 bases, J lost 2 bases, and 18 bases stayed unmatched. CDR3 length equals 19 residues. Germline lookup yields CDR1 PRHDT and CDR2 FYEKMQ (reference sequence). Here the CDR3 reads CASTMTPGLAGPLPYEQYF. The CDR3 DNA reads TGTGCCAGCACGATGACGCCGGGACTAGCGGGCCCCTTGCCCTACGAGCAGTACTTC.

The sample holds a few counts of this clonotype. V is TRBV7-9 and J is TRBJ1-5, with TRBD1 as a possible D gene (6 bases). The CDR3 has 13 residues. V lost 5 bases and J 5 bases, leaving 10 bases between the germline ends. Per the germline V gene, CDR1 is SEHNR and CDR2 is FQNEAQ (reference sequence). This CDR3 is CASSRQVDQPQHF. The CDR3 coding sequence is TGTGCCAGCAGCCGACAGGTGGATCAGCCCCAGCATTTT.

This chain links TRBV5-4 with TRBJ2-1; TRBD2 aligns across 8 bases. Per the germline V gene, CDR1 is SGHNT and CDR2 is YYREEE (reference sequence). The CDR3 extends over 14 amino acids. Trimming took 2 bases from V and 8 from J; bases not matched to a gene: 6. CDR3 protein: CASSLAGVVDEQFF. CDR3 nucleotide sequence: TGTGCCAGCAGCTTAGCGGGAGTGGTGGATGAGCAGTTCTTC.

The table lists this clonotype with many counts. This chain connects TRBV11-2 to TRBJ2-1, with 14 bases aligning to TRBD2. The J segment lost 9 bases and the V segment lost 5 bases, leaving 6 bases of the junction unmatched. Germline assignment: CDR1 SGHAT and CDR2 FQNNGV. This CDR3 region has 15 residues. The CDR3 here is CASSRGTSGSIEQFF. Written as DNA, the CDR3 is TGTGCCAGCAGCCGAGGGACTAGCGGGAGCATTGAGCAGTTCTTC.

The chain is built from TRBV5-4 and TRBJ2-2, with TRBD2 matching over 11 bases. The germline V gene encodes CDR1 SGHNT and CDR2 YYREEE (reference sequence). The CDR3 is made up of 16 amino acids. The trim removed 6 bases at V and 0 bases at J, leaving 4 bases unmatched. The DNA for the CDR3 is TGTGCCAGCACCTCGACTAGCGGGACGAACACCGGGGAGCTGTTTTTT. Protein: CASTSTSGTNTGELFF.

This chain links TRBV27 with TRBJ2-1; the match to TRBD1 covers 8 bases. Trimming removed 0 bases from V and 5 bases from J; junction bases left unmatched: 6. The CDR3 is 16 amino acids. CDR1 MNHEY and CDR2 SMNVEV come from the germline V gene (reference sequence). The CDR3 loop reads CASSLSTGEKNNEQFF. The CDR3 DNA reads as TGTGCCAGCAGTTTATCGACAGGGGAGAAGAACAATGAGCAGTTCTTC.

This clonotype was counted a few times. The chain joins TRBV24-1 to TRBJ2-2, with a possible D match to TRBD2 (6 bases). Germline lookup yields CDR1 KGHDR and CDR2 SFDVKD. The V gene lost 9 bases and the J gene lost 3 bases, with 16 bases spanning the gap. This CDR3 comprises 15 residues. The CDR3 loop reads CATLSGTGDTGELFF. DNA of the CDR3: TGTGCCACCTTGTCCGGGACGGGGGACACCGGGGAGCTGTTTTTT.

A few counts support this clonotype. The chain couples TRBV29-1 to TRBJ2-3; 9 nucleotides agree with TRBD2. From germline, CDR1 is SQVTM and CDR2 ANQGSEA. This CDR3 comprises 15 residues. The ends lost 4 bases at V and 2 bases at J; junction bases unmatched: 7. For the CDR3, the DNA is TGCAGCGTTGCAACCCCTAGCGGGAACACAGATACGCAGTATTTT. Translated, it gives CSVATPSGNTDTQYF.

This sequence joins TRBV30 and TRBJ2-1; 7 bases fit TRBD2. Germline-derived CDR1 and CDR2 are GTSNPN and SVGIG (reference sequence). This CDR3 spans 14 amino acids. V trimming: 6 bases; J trimming: 3 bases; junction bases outside the gene matches: 8. The CDR3 DNA reads TGTGCCTGCCGTTGGAGCGGGAACTACAATGAGCAGTTCTTC. It specifies CACRWSGNYNEQFF.

The V call is TRBV20-1, the J call TRBJ2-7, with D possibly matching TRBD1 (5 bases). V was trimmed by 3 bases and J by 2 bases, leaving 17 bases between them. The V gene's germline CDR1 is DFQATT and CDR2 SNEGSKA (reference sequence). This CDR3 is 15 amino acids long. The CDR3 DNA sequence: TGCAGTGCTAGGGTCGACCGACAGACCACCTACGAGCAGTACTTC. As protein: CSARVDRQTTYEQYF.

This clonotype has more than one count but fewer than ten. The genes are TRBV12-3 or TRBV12-4 and TRBJ2-6; tentative D call: TRBD1 (5 bases). This CDR3 has 15 residues. V was shortened by 6 bases and J by 4 bases, with 13 bases between the two germline ends. The CDR3 loop reads CASSDPGSGANVLTF. CDR3 nucleotides: TGTGCCAGCAGCGACCCAGGGTCGGGGGCCAACGTCCTGACTTTC.

This clonotype was seen more than once but under ten times. This rearrangement joins TRBV24-1 to TRBJ1-2, with D perhaps TRBD1 (6 bases). Looked up from germline, CDR1 is KGHDR and CDR2 is SFDVKD. Deletions cut 9 bases from V and 2 bases from J, with 12 bases between. The CDR3 covers 13 residues. CDR3 DNA sequence: TGTGCCACCGCAGGGCAGGGGAACTATGGCTACACCTTC. Protein sequence: CATAGQGNYGYTF.

By share, this clonotype counts as medium-sized. The V and J genes are TRBV28 and TRBJ1-2; D is uncertain. V was pared by 6 bases and J by 2 bases, with 16 bases between. CDR3 size: 15 residues. CDR1 MDHEN and CDR2 SYDVKM come from the germline V gene. DNA of the CDR3: TGTGCCAGCAGCCCGTTCGACGGTGAGAACTATGGCTACACCTTC. Its translation: CASSPFDGENYGYTF.

Ten or more counts support this clonotype. CDR3 DNA sequence: TGCAGTGCTTTCGGACTAGCGGGAGTCCACGAGCAGTACTTC. This sequence encodes CSAFGLAGVHEQYF. This chain links TRBV20-1 with TRBJ2-7, with 13 bases matching TRBD2. The CDR3 consists of 14 residues. Looked up from germline, CDR1 is DFQATT and CDR2 is SNEGSKA (reference sequence). V shed 5 bases and J 5 bases; nucleotides not matched to a gene: 6.

This clonotype came up many times. The chain links TRBV19 to TRBJ2-7; TRBD2 matches 9 bases. CDR3 size: 15 residues. V was pared by 4 bases and J by 3 bases, with 7 bases of the junction left unmatched. CDR1 is LNHDA, CDR2 SQIVND, per germline (reference sequence). The CDR3 reads CASSTAGGEHYEQYF. The DNA for the CDR3 is TGTGCCAGTAGTACCGCGGGAGGGGAGCACTACGAGCAGTACTTC. The full variable domain, with the rest looked up from reference TRBV19 and TRBJ2-7, is DGGITQSPKYLFRKEGQNVTLSCEQNLNHDAMYWYRQDPGQGLRLIYYSQIVNDFQKGDIAEGYSVSREKKESFPLTVTSAQKNPTAFYLCASSTAGGEHYEQYFGPGTRLTVT.

This clonotype was counted a few times. CDR3 coding DNA: TGTGCCAGCAGCTACCTGAACACTGAAGCTTTCTTT. This translates into CASSYLNTEAFF. The chain is built from TRBV11-2 and TRBJ1-1; no reliable D call. V lost 4 bases and J lost 0, with 3 bases in between. Germline V CDR1 and CDR2: SGHAT, FQNNGV. The CDR3 has 12 residues.

This chain connects TRBV7-9 to TRBJ1-2, with D perhaps TRBD1 (6 bases). V was shortened by 8 bases and J by 2 bases, with 12 bases between the two germline ends. CDR3 length: 13 residues. CDR1 and CDR2 from the germline V gene are SEHNR and FQNEAQ (reference sequence). The CDR3 DNA reads as TGTGCCAGCTGGGACACGACCAACTATGGCTACACCTTC. Amino acid sequence: CASWDTTNYGYTF.

This clonotype was seen a few times. The chain uses TRBV13 and TRBJ2-5; D is ambiguous. In germline, CDR1 is PRHDT, CDR2 FYEKMQ (reference sequence). This CDR3 has 13 amino acids. Between the trimmed V and J ends, which lost 0 bases and 7 bases, there was a span of 9 bases. The CDR3 region is CASSLGPVTTQYF. CDR3 DNA: TGTGCCAGCAGCTTAGGCCCAGTGACGACCCAGTACTTC.

This chain links TRBV20-1 with TRBJ1-6, with unresolved D. Trimming pared 6 bases from V and 10 bases from J, leaving 19 bases between. From germline, CDR1 is DFQATT and CDR2 SNEGSKA (reference sequence). The CDR3 covers 14 residues. This CDR3 is CSANREFVGSPLHF. CDR3 sequence (DNA): TGCAGTGCCAATAGGGAGTTCGTCGGGTCACCCCTCCACTTT.

The gene calls are TRBV29-1 and TRBJ2-6; D gene uncertain. Germline CDR1 reads SQVTM; CDR2 reads ANQGSEA. The length of the CDR3 is 11 residues. Deletions cut 6 bases from V and 1 base from J, with 1 base between. CDR3 nucleotide sequence: TGCAGCGTGTCTGGGGCCAACGTCCTGACTTTC. Translated, it gives CSVSGANVLTF.

The chain carries TRBV11-3 and TRBJ2-7; D gene ambiguous. The ends were cut back, 5 bases at V and 7 bases at J, with 15 bases in the middle. The CDR3 runs 13 residues. Germline V lookup: CDR1 SGHNT, CDR2 YENEEA. The CDR3 sequence is CASSRLINGEQYF. CDR3 nucleotide sequence: TGTGCCAGCAGCAGGCTAATTAACGGAGAGCAGTACTTC.

The genes are TRBV29-1 and TRBJ2-2; TRBD1 might be the D (6 bases). CDR1 is SQVTM and CDR2 is ANQGSEA in the germline V gene. The CDR3 extends over 13 amino acids. The V end lost 4 bases, the J end lost 4 bases, and 10 bases lay between the germline ends. CDR3 protein: CSVGTGITGELFF. In DNA form, the CDR3 reads TGCAGCGTTGGTACAGGGATCACCGGGGAGCTGTTTTTT.

The table lists this clonotype with many counts. The rearrangement uses TRBV29-1 and TRBJ2-3; D may be TRBD2 (5 bases). In germline, CDR1 is SQVTM, CDR2 ANQGSEA. The V end lost 7 bases, the J end lost 0 bases, and 8 bases lay between the germline ends. The CDR3 runs 12 residues. The CDR3 reads CSETGSTDTQYF. CDR3 nucleotides: TGCAGCGAGACGGGGAGCACAGATACGCAGTATTTT.

This clonotype has ten or more counts. J is TRBJ2-7 and V is TRBV9; D is unresolved. Trimming shortened V by 2 bases and J by 3 bases, and 12 bases separated the two germline ends. In germline, CDR1 is SGDLS, CDR2 YYNGEE. The CDR3 is 14 amino acids. The CDR3 region has the DNA TGTGCCAGCAGCGTTGCCGACCGAGGCTACGAGCAGTACTTC. It encodes CASSVADRGYEQYF. Full variable domain (missing parts from reference TRBV9 and TRBJ2-7): DSGVTQTPKHLITATGQRVTLRCSPRSGDLSVYWYQQSLDQGLQFLIQYYNGEERAKGNILERFSAQQFPDLHSELNLSSLELGDSALYFCASSVADRGYEQYFGPGTRLTVT.

The rearrangement joins TRBV19 to TRBJ2-3, with TRBD1 matching over 9 bases. Per the germline V gene, CDR1 is LNHDA and CDR2 is SQIVND (reference sequence). J was trimmed by 10 bases and V by 5 bases; bases with no gene match: 7. The CDR3 runs 13 residues. CDR3 protein: CASSVSGQGPQYF. In nucleotides, the CDR3 is TGTGCCAGTAGTGTTTCGGGACAGGGCCCGCAGTATTTT.

This clonotype was observed at least ten times. The chain joins TRBV20-1 to TRBJ1-2; D gene uncertain. V lost 6 bases and J 8 bases, leaving 13 bases between the germline ends. This CDR3 region has 11 residues. The germline V gene encodes CDR1 DFQATT and CDR2 SNEGSKA (reference sequence). The CDR3 here is CSANPGVGYTF. CDR3 bases: TGCAGTGCAAACCCCGGGGTCGGCTACACCTTC.

The rearrangement joins TRBV10-3 to TRBJ1-5; the match to TRBD1 covers 7 bases. Germline V CDR1 and CDR2: ENHRY, SYGVKD. The CDR3 loop spans 13 amino acids. J lost 7 bases, V lost 6 bases, and 6 bases had no gene match. For the CDR3, the DNA is TGTGCCATCAGCCTCGACAGGGACCAGCCCCAGCATTTT. Protein: CAISLDRDQPQHF.

The sample holds a few counts of this clonotype. The genes are TRBV9 and TRBJ2-1, with 7 bases matching TRBD2. Germline CDR1 is SGDLS and CDR2 is YYNGEE. The length of the CDR3 is 14 residues. The V gene end was trimmed by 1 base and the J gene end by 6 bases; junction bases not matched to a gene: 4. The DNA of the CDR3 is TGTGCCAGCAGCGTAAGCGGGAACCGCAATGAGCAGTTCTTC. Translating it yields CASSVSGNRNEQFF.

This clonotype was counted a few times. The genes are TRBV18 and TRBJ1-3, with D possibly being TRBD1 (5 bases). CDR1 and CDR2 (germline): KGHSH, LQKENI. V was clipped by 8 bases and J by 0 bases, with 11 bases between them. This CDR3 region has 14 residues. The CDR3 nucleotides read TGTGCCAGCGCCCGGGACCCCTCTGGAAACACCATATATTTT. Translated, it gives CASARDPSGNTIYF.

In this sample, this clonotype is medium-sized. This chain connects TRBV29-1 to TRBJ2-1, with 12 bases aligning to TRBD2. With 5 bases clipped from V and 4 bases from J, the junction kept 3 bases outside the gene matches. This CDR3 has 14 amino acids. Germline CDR1 SQVTM, CDR2 ANQGSEA. This chain's CDR3 is CSVMTSGGYNEQFF. CDR3 nucleotide sequence: TGCAGCGTTATGACTAGCGGGGGATACAATGAGCAGTTCTTC.